The 18 T cell receptor beta chains below were found in one sample sequenced in a study of cytomegalovirus exposure and HLA in healthy donors. Vbeta (60) and Jbeta (13) primers were used in the PCR. Profiled with immunoSEQ multiplex PCR; TCRdb holds only in-frame clones, not every one. The profile shows about 170,000 clones, 76% of them singletons. The material sequenced was PBMCs. The receptors here all came from a female donor in good health and CMV-seronegative.

V is TRBV5-1 and J is TRBJ2-7; tentative D call: TRBD1 (5 bases). This CDR3 has 13 residues. Trimming took 4 bases from V and 6 from J, leaving 14 bases between them. Germline CDR1 and CDR2: SGHRS and YFSETQ. The CDR3 here is CASSRTPLFEQYF. CDR3 DNA: TGCGCCAGCAGCAGGACACCCCTTTTCGAGCAGTACTTC.

DNA of the CDR3: TGTGCCAGCAGCTTACCCCCATCGCTAGGTAACAATGAGCAGTTCTTC. This encodes CASSLPPSLGNNEQFF. This chain uses TRBV11-3 with TRBJ2-1; D remains ambiguous. Trimming shortened V by 2 bases and J by 5 bases, and 16 bases separated the two germline ends. This CDR3 comprises 16 residues. Germline CDR1 is SGHNT and CDR2 is YENEEA.

On this clone: A junction end diverges from the germline sequence, so it may reflect a read error. This chain joins TRBV7-9 and TRBJ2-7; possible D gene TRBD2, 6 bases. The CDR3 sequence is 17 residues long. Germline CDR1 is SEHNR and CDR2 is FQNEAQ (reference sequence). The CDR3 region is CSSSHPPGTYNSYEQYF. The CDR3 DNA sequence: TGTTCCAGCAGCCACCCGCCCGGGACTTACAACTCCTACGAGCAGTACTTC.

This clone was detected a few times. The rearrangement links TRBV23-1 to TRBJ2-1; 7 bases are a match to TRBD2. TRBV23-1 has ORF status, its function being uncertain. CDR3 size: 18 residues. Trimming at V came to 0 bases and at J to 6 bases, leaving 14 bases not matched to a gene. CDR3 sequence (DNA): TGCGCCAGCAGTCAATCGAGGTTTGCGGGAGAAGTGGGCAATGAGCAGTTCTTC. Amino acid sequence: CASSQSRFAGEVGNEQFF.

The chain recombines TRBV10-3 with TRBJ2-7; the match to TRBD2 covers 9 bases. This CDR3 has 13 amino acids. With V trimmed by 3 bases and J by 7 bases, 4 bases remained unmatched. The germline gives CDR1 ENHRY, CDR2 SYGVKD. CDR3 bases: TGTGCCATCAGTGATGGCCTAGCGGGGGAGCAGTACTTC. Amino acid sequence: CAISDGLAGEQYF.

This clone was observed a handful of times. V is TRBV10-3 and J is TRBJ2-7; D possibly corresponds to TRBD1 (5 bases). Per the germline V gene, CDR1 is ENHRY and CDR2 is SYGVKD. V dropped 2 bases and J dropped 3 bases, with 11 bases sitting between them. The CDR3 extends over 14 amino acids. The CDR3 protein is CAISEPTVFYEQYF. The CDR3 region has the DNA TGTGCCATCAGTGAGCCGACAGTATTCTACGAGCAGTACTTC.

The DNA of the CDR3 is TGTGCCAGCAGTTTGGACCCATACAGGGGGCAATCTGAAGCTTTCTTT. As protein: CASSLDPYRGQSEAFF. The chain combines TRBV6-5 with TRBJ1-1; TRBD1 agrees at 9 bases. The CDR3 covers 16 residues. The trim removed 4 bases at V and 6 bases at J, leaving 12 bases unmatched. The germline V gene has CDR1 MNHEY and CDR2 SVGAGI.

The chain uses TRBV6-1 and TRBJ2-7, with TRBD1 matching over 9 bases. Trimming at V came to 4 bases and at J to 2 bases, leaving 6 bases not matched to a gene. This CDR3 comprises 15 residues. Germline values: CDR1 MNHNS, CDR2 SASEGT. The CDR3 coding sequence is TGTGCCAGCAGTGGGGGGACAGGGTTCACCTACGAGCAGTACTTC. Translating it yields CASSGGTGFTYEQYF.

This rearrangement joins TRBV5-1 to TRBJ2-7; TRBD2 matches 12 bases. This CDR3 spans 16 amino acids. The germline CDR1 and CDR2 sequences are SGHRS and YFSETQ. Trimming at V came to 2 bases and at J to 4 bases, leaving 7 bases not matched to a gene. The CDR3 loop reads CASSFSSGRGNYEQYF. The CDR3 DNA follows: TGCGCCAGCAGCTTCTCTAGCGGGAGGGGCAATTACGAGCAGTACTTC.

V usage is TRBV5-1 and J usage is TRBJ2-7; 8 nucleotides align to TRBD1. Germline CDR1 reads SGHRS; CDR2 reads YFSETQ. The CDR3 consists of 15 residues. The junction had 10 bases not matched to a gene; V was cut back by 3 bases and J by 5 bases. CDR3 sequence (DNA): TGCGCCAGCAGCTCGGACACGGGACAGGCCCACGAGCAGTACTTC. Its translation is CASSSDTGQAHEQYF.

This sequence joins TRBV5-4 and TRBJ2-2; D is uncertain. Looked up from germline, CDR1 is SGHNT and CDR2 is YYREEE (reference sequence). V lost 4 bases, J lost 4 bases, and 11 bases lay in between. The CDR3 is 14 amino acids. CDR3 sequence: CASSIRELTGELFF. The CDR3 DNA reads as TGTGCCAGCAGCATTCGAGAGCTCACCGGGGAGCTGTTTTTT.

The chain recombines TRBV25-1 with TRBJ2-1; 7 bases fit TRBD1. The J segment lost 4 bases and the V segment lost 4 bases, leaving 16 bases of the junction unmatched. This CDR3 has 18 residues. The germline CDR1 and CDR2 sequences are MGHDK and SYGVNS. The CDR3 bases are TGTGCCAGCAGTGGCGCGCGGCTTAGGGGGCAAAGTTACAATGAGCAGTTCTTC. This codes for CASSGARLRGQSYNEQFF.

A single count supports this clone. The CDR3 reads CASRIGTGAYEQYF. Here the CDR3 DNA reads TGTGCCTCAAGGATAGGGACAGGGGCCTACGAGCAGTACTTC. The chain combines TRBV6-1 with TRBJ2-7; 10 positions agree with TRBD1. V was pared by 11 bases and J by 2 bases, with 9 bases of the junction left unmatched. This CDR3 comprises 14 residues. Germline-derived CDR1 and CDR2 are MNHNS and SASEGT.

This chain connects TRBV5-1 to TRBJ1-5; D remains ambiguous. Trimming removed 0 bases from V and 4 bases from J, with 5 bases in between. The CDR3 spans 13 residues. From germline, CDR1 is SGHRS and CDR2 YFSETQ. CDR3 residues: CASSLDWNQPQHF. In nucleotides, the CDR3 is TGCGCCAGCAGCTTGGACTGGAATCAGCCCCAGCATTTT.

This clone was found a few times. This chain joins TRBV18 and TRBJ2-7; 9 nucleotides agree with TRBD1. Germline V gene sequence: CDR1 KGHSH, CDR2 LQKENI. This CDR3 has 17 amino acids. Trimming removed 4 bases from V and 4 bases from J; junction bases left unmatched: 14. CDR3: CASSRDGTGRFEYEQYF. DNA of the CDR3: TGTGCCAGCTCACGCGATGGGACAGGGAGATTCGAATACGAGCAGTACTTC.

The V and J genes are TRBV5-1 and TRBJ2-1, with TRBD1 matching over 7 bases. Unmatched junction bases numbered 4, after V lost 4 bases and J lost 0 bases. This CDR3 spans 15 amino acids. Germline V gives CDR1 SGHRS, CDR2 YFSETQ. The CDR3 DNA is TGCGCCAGCAGCCGGGACAGTCGCTCCTACAATGAGCAGTTCTTC. Protein: CASSRDSRSYNEQFF. The variable domain in full, with the rest retrieved from reference TRBV5-1 and TRBJ2-1, is KAGVTQTPRYLIKTRGQQVTLSCSPISGHRSVSWYQQTPGQGLQFLFEYFSETQRNKGNFPGRFSGRQFSNSRSEMNVSTLELGDSALYLCASSRDSRSYNEQFFGPGTRLTVL.

This clone has more than one count but fewer than ten. The rearrangement uses TRBV19 and TRBJ1-2; the D gene is possibly TRBD1 (6 bases). Trimming left V 9 bases short and J 4 bases short, with 21 bases between. The CDR3 length is 15 residues. Germline V gene data show CDR1 as LNHDA and CDR2 as SQIVND (reference sequence). The CDR3 is CASDLTGQYSYGYTF. In DNA form, the CDR3 reads TGTGCCAGCGACTTGACAGGCCAGTATAGCTATGGCTACACCTTC. The variable domain in full, with the rest retrieved from reference TRBV19 and TRBJ1-2, is DGGITQSPKYLFRKEGQNVTLSCEQNLNHDAMYWYRQDPGQGLRLIYYSQIVNDFQKGDIAEGYSVSREKKESFPLTVTSAQKNPTAFYLCASDLTGQYSYGYTFGSGTRLTVV.

The chain has TRBV4-1 and TRBJ2-3; 7 bases match TRBD2. V lost 5 bases and J lost 3; bases outside the gene matches: 11. The CDR3 spans 16 residues. The germline V gene has CDR1 MGHRA and CDR2 YSYEKL. The CDR3 DNA reads as TGCGCCAGCAGCTTTCGACTAGCCAGGGAGACAGATACGCAGTATTTT. Translation gives CASSFRLARETDTQYF.